A selection of T cell receptor beta chains follows, all from one sample in a study of T cell clusters in autoimmune cytopenias. TCRdb re-called the multiplex PCR reads; every CDR3 protein appears as one record, without DNA. The sample is made up of under 14,000 distinct CDR3 sequences, and the top ten hold under 5% of it. These data also featured in a second study, about T cell repertoires in aging, cancer and after chemotherapy.

The sequencing sample was made of peripheral blood. These receptors all come from a human donor in good health. Both conserved end residues are part of each CDR3. Size tells how often a clone was seen (once, few, many) or the class of an expanded clone, and some rows leave it out.

CDR3 length: 15
V gene: TRBV11-2
J gene: TRBJ2-3
clone size: -
CDR3 protein: CASSSRQGMTDTQYF

CDR3 length: 17
V gene: TRBV15
J gene: TRBJ1-5
clone size: -
CDR3 protein: CATSSTGLSYSNQPQHF

CDR3 length: 13
V gene: TRBV5-1
J gene: TRBJ1-2
clone size: -
CDR3 protein: CASSFEGRDGYTF

CDR3 length: 15
V gene: TRBV6-4
J gene: TRBJ2-7
clone size: -
CDR3 protein: CASSASAGGNNEQYF

CDR3 length: 15
V gene: TRBV30
J gene: TRBJ1-5
clone size: -
CDR3 protein: CAWTGQGGSSQPQHF

CDR3 length: 17
V gene: TRBV6-2/TRBV6-3
J gene: TRBJ2-6
clone size: -
CDR3 protein: CASSRDRGSSGANVLTF

CDR3 length: 16
V gene: TRBV19
J gene: TRBJ1-5
clone size: -
CDR3 protein: CASSIVGQGTNQPQHF

CDR3 length: 14
V gene: TRBV14
J gene: TRBJ2-1
clone size: -
CDR3 protein: CASSHRDSNNEQFF

CDR3 length: 15
V gene: TRBV18
J gene: TRBJ1-5
clone size: -
CDR3 protein: CASSREAGRNQPQHF

CDR3 length: 16
V gene: TRBV11-3
J gene: TRBJ2-1
clone size: -
CDR3 protein: CASSPGGRGGSSEQFF

CDR3 length: 15
V gene: TRBV5-1
J gene: TRBJ2-2
clone size: medium-sized
CDR3 protein: CASSATGQVTGELFF

CDR3 length: 18
V gene: TRBV19
J gene: TRBJ2-6
clone size: medium-sized
CDR3 protein: CASSMFRDRVSGANVLTF

CDR3 length: 14
V gene: TRBV4-3
J gene: TRBJ1-2
clone size: -
CDR3 protein: CASSLEDRGYGYTF

CDR3 length: 13
V gene: TRBV6-1
J gene: TRBJ2-1
clone size: medium-sized
CDR3 protein: CASSDGLADEQFF

CDR3 length: 19
V gene: TRBV28
J gene: TRBJ2-7
clone size: -
CDR3 protein: CASSHLPGTSAPHNYEQYF

CDR3 length: 16
V gene: TRBV7-9
J gene: TRBJ1-3
clone size: -
CDR3 protein: CASSPPGTASGNTIYF

CDR3 length: 15
V gene: TRBV7-2
J gene: TRBJ2-3
clone size: -
CDR3 protein: CASSSGTSGADTQYF

CDR3 length: 15
V gene: TRBV6-5
J gene: TRBJ1-6
clone size: medium-sized
CDR3 protein: CASSAGGRQNSPLHF

CDR3 length: 13
V gene: TRBV28
J gene: TRBJ1-2
clone size: -
CDR3 protein: CASSLRGTYGYTF

CDR3 length: 12
V gene: TRBV7-9
J gene: TRBJ2-2
clone size: -
CDR3 protein: CASTENTGELFF

CDR3 length: 15
V gene: TRBV19
J gene: TRBJ2-3
clone size: medium-sized
CDR3 protein: CASSSGTPNTDTQYF

CDR3 length: 15
V gene: TRBV5-1
J gene: TRBJ2-5
clone size: -
CDR3 protein: CASSLGGQAQETQYF

CDR3 length: 15
V gene: TRBV6-1
J gene: TRBJ2-3
clone size: medium-sized
CDR3 protein: CASSEVAGGPDTQYF

CDR3 length: 16
V gene: TRBV5-1
J gene: TRBJ2-7
clone size: -
CDR3 protein: CASSFRPQASSYEQYF

CDR3 length: 14
V gene: TRBV7-9
J gene: TRBJ2-7
clone size: medium-sized
CDR3 protein: CASSFTGSAYEQYF

CDR3 length: 15
V gene: TRBV28
J gene: TRBJ1-2
clone size: -
CDR3 protein: CASSLPLSDTYGYTF

CDR3 length: 18
V gene: TRBV6-5
J gene: TRBJ2-2
clone size: -
CDR3 protein: CASSDLLAGELNTGELFF

CDR3 length: 17
V gene: TRBV5-4
J gene: TRBJ1-1
clone size: -
CDR3 protein: CASSPYAQDSPLFFAFF

CDR3 length: 14
V gene: TRBV29-1
J gene: TRBJ2-5
clone size: medium-sized
CDR3 protein: CSVPFSGGPATQYF

CDR3 length: 13
V gene: TRBV7-9
J gene: TRBJ1-2
clone size: medium-sized
CDR3 protein: CASSLGDNGGYTF

CDR3 length: 16
V gene: TRBV7-3
J gene: TRBJ2-2
clone size: -
CDR3 protein: CASSRMTGHSGGELFF

CDR3 length: 15
V gene: TRBV20-1
J gene: TRBJ1-6
clone size: -
CDR3 protein: CSVRGRGSYNSPLHF

CDR3 length: 15
V gene: TRBV6-5
J gene: TRBJ1-5
clone size: -
CDR3 protein: CASSPWTGGAQPQHF

CDR3 length: 13
V gene: TRBV2
J gene: TRBJ2-1
clone size: -
CDR3 protein: CASEGTGDNEQFF

CDR3 length: 14
V gene: TRBV12-3/TRBV12-4
J gene: TRBJ2-5
clone size: -
CDR3 protein: CASSPLWGPETQYF

CDR3 length: 12
V gene: TRBV7-2
J gene: TRBJ1-5
clone size: -
CDR3 protein: CASSFGDQPQHF

CDR3 length: 16
V gene: TRBV27
J gene: TRBJ2-3
clone size: -
CDR3 protein: CASSPTGGLFTDTQYF

CDR3 length: 20
V gene: TRBV5-1
J gene: TRBJ2-2
clone size: -
CDR3 protein: CASSLAETDWGRRNTGELFF

CDR3 length: 16
V gene: TRBV5-1
J gene: TRBJ2-5
clone size: -
CDR3 protein: CASSLAGTAFDSAQYF

CDR3 length: 13
V gene: TRBV30
J gene: TRBJ1-6
clone size: medium-sized
CDR3 protein: CAWNVGGNSPLHF

CDR3 length: 11
V gene: TRBV6-5
J gene: TRBJ1-4
clone size: medium-sized
CDR3 protein: CASSQDEKLFF

CDR3 length: 14
V gene: TRBV27
J gene: TRBJ2-7
clone size: -
CDR3 protein: CASSTTGSNYEQYF

CDR3 length: 17
V gene: TRBV4-1
J gene: TRBJ1-2
clone size: -
CDR3 protein: CASSQAYAGDSDYGYTF

CDR3 length: 14
V gene: TRBV28
J gene: TRBJ2-5
clone size: -
CDR3 protein: CASSSRGGGETQYF

CDR3 length: 15
V gene: TRBV6-2/TRBV6-3
J gene: TRBJ2-1
clone size: -
CDR3 protein: CASSSPLAGDNEQFF

CDR3 length: 15
V gene: TRBV6-4
J gene: TRBJ1-5
clone size: -
CDR3 protein: CASSEDGTGNQPQHF

CDR3 length: 14
V gene: TRBV5-1
J gene: TRBJ2-7
clone size: -
CDR3 protein: CASTPAGGAYEQYF

CDR3 length: 15
V gene: TRBV30
J gene: TRBJ2-7
clone size: medium-sized
CDR3 protein: CAWSQRPGSSYEQYF

CDR3 length: 15
V gene: TRBV12-3/TRBV12-4
J gene: TRBJ2-3
clone size: -
CDR3 protein: CASRPRDRDTDTQYF

CDR3 length: 13
V gene: TRBV28
J gene: TRBJ1-5
clone size: -
CDR3 protein: CASRQGVNQPQHF

CDR3 length: 12
V gene: TRBV11-2
J gene: TRBJ2-7
clone size: -
CDR3 protein: CASGSESYEQYF

CDR3 length: 13
V gene: TRBV6-4
J gene: TRBJ1-2
clone size: -
CDR3 protein: CASDRRGNYGYTF

CDR3 length: 15
V gene: TRBV29-1
J gene: TRBJ2-2
clone size: -
CDR3 protein: CSVGLGQVNTGELFF

CDR3 length: 14
V gene: TRBV20-1
J gene: TRBJ2-7
clone size: -
CDR3 protein: CSAPWEGSNYEQYF

CDR3 length: 12
V gene: TRBV6-2/TRBV6-3
J gene: TRBJ2-3
clone size: -
CDR3 protein: CASTAGGDTQYF

CDR3 length: 16
V gene: TRBV18
J gene: TRBJ1-3
clone size: medium-sized
CDR3 protein: CASSPQGESSGNTIYF

CDR3 length: 14
V gene: TRBV28
J gene: TRBJ1-6
clone size: -
CDR3 protein: CASSLSGVNSPLHF

CDR3 length: 16
V gene: TRBV12-3/TRBV12-4
J gene: TRBJ1-1
clone size: -
CDR3 protein: CASSLPTVQGAPGGFF

CDR3 length: 12
V gene: TRBV29-1
J gene: TRBJ1-4
clone size: medium-sized
CDR3 protein: CSVGEPNEKLFF